This T cell receptor beta chain was captured by sequencing in a study of response to subunit inactivated influenza vaccine. TCRdb reprocessed the RT-PCR reads with MiXCR, giving one entry per CDR3 protein. The repertoire holds around 790,000 distinct CDR3 sequences, 21% seen once, with 10% to 13% in the top ten. CDR1 LGHNA and CDR2 YNFKEQ come from the germline V gene. The CDR3 spans 19 residues. Germline trimming cut 1 base from V and 5 bases from J; bases unmatched to any gene: 17. The chain uses TRBV4-2 and TRBJ2-5, with 9 bases identical to TRBD2. This specimen consisted of PBMCs from blood, obtained approximately 5 days after vaccination. This TCR derives from a man in his forties or fifties who received an inactivated influenza vaccine. CDR3 bases: TGTGCCAGCAGCCAAGGTCAGCAAAGCGGGGGGCAAAACAAGGAGACCCAGTACTTC. Protein product: CASSQGQQSGGQNKETQYF.